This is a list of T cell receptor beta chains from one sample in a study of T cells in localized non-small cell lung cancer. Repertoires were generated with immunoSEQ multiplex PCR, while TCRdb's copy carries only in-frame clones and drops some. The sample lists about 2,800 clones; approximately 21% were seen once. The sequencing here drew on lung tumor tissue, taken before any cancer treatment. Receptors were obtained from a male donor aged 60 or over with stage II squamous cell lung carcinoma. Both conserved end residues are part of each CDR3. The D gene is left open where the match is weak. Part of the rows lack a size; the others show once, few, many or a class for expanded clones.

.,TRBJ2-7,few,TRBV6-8,TGTGCCAGCAGTATATTCCGGGGACCCTACGAGCAGTACTTC,CASSIFRGPYEQYF
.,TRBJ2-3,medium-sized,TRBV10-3,TGTGCCATCAGTGAGTCGATAGATGAAGATACGCAGTATTTT,CAISESIDEDTQYF
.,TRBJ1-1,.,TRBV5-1,TGCGCCAGCAGCTTGGCCGGCCCATCTAAGGCTGAAGCTTTCTTT,CASSLAGPSKAEAFF
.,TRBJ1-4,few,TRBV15,TGTGCCACCAGCGGTCAAGACTCGAAGCGGGAAAAACTGTTTTTT,CATSGQDSKREKLFF
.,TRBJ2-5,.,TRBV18,TGTGCCAGCTCACCCCAGCAAGAGACCCAGTACTTC,CASSPQQETQYF
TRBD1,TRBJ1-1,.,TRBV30,TGTGCCTGGAGTACAGGGGGCGCGGTTACTGAAGCTTTCTTT,CAWSTGGAVTEAFF
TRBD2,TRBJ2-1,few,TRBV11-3,TGTGCCAGCAACCTCGGGACTAGCGGTTACAATGAGCAGTTCTTC,CASNLGTSGYNEQFF
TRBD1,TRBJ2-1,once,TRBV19,TGTGCCAGTAGTAAATACGGGACAGGGAAAAATGAGCAGTTCTTC,CASSKYGTGKNEQFF
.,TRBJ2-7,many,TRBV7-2,TGTGCCAGCAGCTTAGCTAGAACGGACGAGCAGTACTTC,CASSLARTDEQYF
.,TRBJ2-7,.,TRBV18,TGTGCCAGCTCACCGGGTTCCTACGAGCAGTACTTC,CASSPGSYEQYF
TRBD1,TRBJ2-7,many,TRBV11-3,TGTGCCAGCAGCTTAGGCCTTGGGACAGCTTCCTCCTACGAGCAGTACTTC,CASSLGLGTASSYEQYF
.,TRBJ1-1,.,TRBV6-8,TGTGCCAGCAGTTACCCTAACACTGAAGCTTTCTTT,CASSYPNTEAFF
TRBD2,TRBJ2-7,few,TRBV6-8,TGTGCCATCAGTGCGGGGACTAGCGGAAATGGTGAGCAGTACTTC,CAISAGTSGNGEQYF
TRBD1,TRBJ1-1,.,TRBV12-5,TGTGCTAGTGGGGAACAGGGGGCGCAGGCTTTCTTT,CASGEQGAQAFF
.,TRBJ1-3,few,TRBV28,TGTGCCAGCAGTCTTTCAGGGGCTGGAAACACCATATATTTT,CASSLSGAGNTIYF
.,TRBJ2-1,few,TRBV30,TGTGCCGCCACATGGTCCTACAATGAGCAGTTCTTC,CAATWSYNEQFF
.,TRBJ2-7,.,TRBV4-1,TGCGCCAGCAGCCAAGCTAAGGGGCCCTCCTACGAGCAGTACTTC,CASSQAKGPSYEQYF
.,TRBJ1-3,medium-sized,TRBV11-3,TGTGCCAGCAGCGGCCCCGGGGGGGGAGCTACTGGAAACACCATATATTTT,CASSGPGGGATGNTIYF
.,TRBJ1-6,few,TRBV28,TGTGCCAGCGGCGGCCACGTTTGGACCCTCCACTTT,CASGGHVWTLHF
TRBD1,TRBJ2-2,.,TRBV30,TGTGCCCAGGGTGGACAGGGGAACACCGGGGAGCTGTTTTTT,CAQGGQGNTGELFF
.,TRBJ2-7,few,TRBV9,TGTGCCAGCAGTGGTTATTGGACCAATCTGGTCTACGAGCAGTACTTC,CASSGYWTNLVYEQYF
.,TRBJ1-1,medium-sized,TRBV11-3,TGTGCCAGCAGCTCGGATAGGATGGTGAGCACTGAAGCTTTCTTT,CASSSDRMVSTEAFF
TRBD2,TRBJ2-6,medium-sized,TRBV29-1,TGCAGCGTTGTACTAGCGGGAGAAAAGTCTGGGGCCAACGTCCTGACTTTC,CSVVLAGEKSGANVLTF
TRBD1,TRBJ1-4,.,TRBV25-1,TGTGCCAGCAGTGGTCCAGGGGGCGCTAATGAAAAACTGTTTTTT,CASSGPGGANEKLFF
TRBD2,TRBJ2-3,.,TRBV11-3,TGTGCCAGCAGCTCCCAAGCGGGAGTTGTAGATACGCAGTATTTT,CASSSQAGVVDTQYF
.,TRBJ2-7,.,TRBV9,TGTGCCAGCAGCTTCCGGGCGGGGCCCAGCGAGCAGTACTTC,CASSFRAGPSEQYF
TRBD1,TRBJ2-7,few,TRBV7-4,TGTGCCAGCAGCCCGGACAGGGACTACGAGCAGTACTTC,CASSPDRDYEQYF
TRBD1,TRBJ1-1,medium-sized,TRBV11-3,TGTGCCAGCAGCCCATTCAGGACAGGGGGTGAAGCTTTCTTT,CASSPFRTGGEAFF
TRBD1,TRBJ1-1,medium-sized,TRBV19,TGTGCCAGTAGTTTCCTGACGGGACAGGACACTGAAGCTTTCTTT,CASSFLTGQDTEAFF